The 3 T cell receptor beta chains given below trace back to one sample, sequenced in a study of shared T cell receptors in the human thymus. Profiling relied on immunoSEQ multiplex PCR, and the TCRdb table lists in-frame clones only, not all of them. The data contain about 660,000 clones, around 87% of them singletons. These records were also assigned to another study, of human thymus T cells.

The sample consisted of thymocytes. These receptors were taken from a boy under two years old with a congenital heart defect.

The chain is built from TRBV29-1 and TRBJ2-7; the match to TRBD1 covers 11 bases. CDR1 SQVTM and CDR2 ANQGSEA come from the germline V gene. The CDR3 has 13 amino acids. With V trimmed by 2 bases and J by 5 bases, 2 bases remained unmatched. CDR3 nucleotide sequence: TGCAGCGTTGAACGGGACAGGGGGAACGAGCAGTACTTC. Translated, it gives CSVERDRGNEQYF.

The rearrangement links TRBV28 to TRBJ2-7, with 7 bases lining up with TRBD1. Losses at the gene ends were 0 bases for V and 4 bases for J; bases not matched to a gene: 6. The CDR3 totals 15 residues. Germline lookup yields CDR1 MDHEN and CDR2 SYDVKM. The CDR3 region has the DNA TGTGCCAGCAGTTTATGCAGAGACAGGGATTACGAGCAGTACTTC. Translation gives CASSLCRDRDYEQYF.

The V call is TRBV13, the J call TRBJ2-3; 15 bases line up with TRBD2. From germline, CDR1 is PRHDT and CDR2 FYEKMQ (reference sequence). The CDR3 runs 21 residues. V gave up 3 bases and J gave up 4 bases; unmatched junction bases: 17. The DNA of the CDR3 is TGTGCCAGCAGCTTGTCACCGGGACTAGCGGGGGGACCCGGCAGCCCAGATACGCAGTATTTT. This translates into CASSLSPGLAGGPGSPDTQYF.